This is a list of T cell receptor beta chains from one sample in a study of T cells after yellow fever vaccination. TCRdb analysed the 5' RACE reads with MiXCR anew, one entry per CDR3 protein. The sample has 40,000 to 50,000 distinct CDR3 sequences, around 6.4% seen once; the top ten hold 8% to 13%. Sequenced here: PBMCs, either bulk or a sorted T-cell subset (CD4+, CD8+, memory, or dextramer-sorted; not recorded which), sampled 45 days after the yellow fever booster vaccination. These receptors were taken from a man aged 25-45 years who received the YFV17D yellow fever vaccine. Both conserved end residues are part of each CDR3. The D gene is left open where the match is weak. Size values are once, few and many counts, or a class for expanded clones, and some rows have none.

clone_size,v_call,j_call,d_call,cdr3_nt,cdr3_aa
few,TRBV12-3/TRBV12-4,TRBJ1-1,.,TGTGCCAGCAGCTTACGGGACGGAGCTTTCTTT,CASSLRDGAFF
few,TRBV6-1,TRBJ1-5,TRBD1,TGTGCCAGCAGGCTCGACAGGGACGGCAATCAGCCCCAGCATTTT,CASRLDRDGNQPQHF
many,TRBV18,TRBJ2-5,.,TGTGCCAGCTCCGACCGTGGCGGGATCCAAGAGACCCAGTACTTC,CASSDRGGIQETQYF
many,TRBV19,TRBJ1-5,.,TGTGCCAGTAGTATCTCGGGTAGCAATCAGCCCCAGCATTTT,CASSISGSNQPQHF
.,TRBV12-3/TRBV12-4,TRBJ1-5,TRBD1,TGTGCCAGCAGCCGGGGACAGAGAGATCAGCCCCAGCATTTT,CASSRGQRDQPQHF
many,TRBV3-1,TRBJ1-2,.,TGTGCCAGCAGTACATACAGTTCCTACTATGGCTACACCTTC,CASSTYSSYYGYTF
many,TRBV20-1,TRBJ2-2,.,TGCAGTGCTACCCGTTGGAACACCGGGGAGCTGTTTTTT,CSATRWNTGELFF
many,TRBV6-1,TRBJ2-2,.,TGTGCCAGCACCCAAGGGACTTCTCTTAGGGCCGGGGAGCTGTTTTTT,CASTQGTSLRAGELFF
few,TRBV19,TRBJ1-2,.,TGTGCCAGTAGGGCCCCGGCAGCCGCCATGGGCTACACCTTC,CASRAPAAAMGYTF
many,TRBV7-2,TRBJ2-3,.,TGTGCCAGCAGCCTCCAACCGGGACGGATCACAGATACGCAGTATTTT,CASSLQPGRITDTQYF
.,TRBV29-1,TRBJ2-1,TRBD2,TGCAGCGTTGTCAGGCCAGCGGGAGGCAATGAGCAGTTCTTC,CSVVRPAGGNEQFF
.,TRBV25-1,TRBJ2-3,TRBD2,TGTGCCAGCAGTGGAAATAGGGGACTAGCGGGAGATACGCAGTATTTT,CASSGNRGLAGDTQYF
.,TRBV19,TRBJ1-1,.,TGTGCCAGTAGTATACCAGCCGGGACAAGGAACACTGAAGCTTTCTTT,CASSIPAGTRNTEAFF
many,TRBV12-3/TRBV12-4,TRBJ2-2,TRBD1,TGTGCCAGCACCCCCGGGACAGGGAACACCGGGGAGCTGTTTTTT,CASTPGTGNTGELFF
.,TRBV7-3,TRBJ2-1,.,TGTGCCAGCAGCCCTCGGCTCGGGAGTCTGGATGAGCAGTTCTTC,CASSPRLGSLDEQFF
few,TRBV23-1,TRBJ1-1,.,TGCGCCAGCAGTCAAGACGAAATACTTACCCCTGCCCCATTT,CASSQDEILTPAPF
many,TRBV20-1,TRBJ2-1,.,TGCAGTGTCCCCTCGCAGATCAATGAGCAGTTCTTC,CSVPSQINEQFF
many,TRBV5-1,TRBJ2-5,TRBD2,TGCGCCAGCAGCTTAGCGGGAGGGCCGGGGACCCAGTACTTC,CASSLAGGPGTQYF
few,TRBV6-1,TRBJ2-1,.,TGTGCCAGCCTCGACGTTTCCAATGAGCAGTTCTTC,CASLDVSNEQFF
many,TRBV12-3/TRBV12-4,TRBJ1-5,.,TGTGCCAGCGGCCAGGGGCAACACCAGCCCCAGCATTTT,CASGQGQHQPQHF
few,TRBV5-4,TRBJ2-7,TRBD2,TGTGCCAGCAGCAGCGGACTAGACCGGATCGGCGAGCAGTACTTC,CASSSGLDRIGEQYF
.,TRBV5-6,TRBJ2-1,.,TGTGCCAGCAGCCTCCGGGACCTAACCAATGAGCAGTTCTTC,CASSLRDLTNEQFF
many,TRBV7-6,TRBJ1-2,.,TGTGCCAGCAGCCTGGATCAGAACTATGGCTACACCTTC,CASSLDQNYGYTF
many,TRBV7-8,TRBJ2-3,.,TGTGCCAGCTACTCGGGATCTTACACAGATACGCAGTATTTT,CASYSGSYTDTQYF
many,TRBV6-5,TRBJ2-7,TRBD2,TGTGCCAGCAAACCTAGACGGGAGGGCCGCTACGAGCAGTACTTC,CASKPRREGRYEQYF
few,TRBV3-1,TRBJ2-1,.,TGTGCCAGCAGCCAACACGGGCGGGATGAGCAGTTCTTC,CASSQHGRDEQFF
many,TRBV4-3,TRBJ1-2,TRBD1,TGCGCCAGCAGCCAGCAGACAGGGGGAGGCTATGGCTACACCTTC,CASSQQTGGGYGYTF
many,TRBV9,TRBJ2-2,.,TGTGCCAGCAGCGTAGCTCGATACACCGGGGAGCTGTTTTTT,CASSVARYTGELFF
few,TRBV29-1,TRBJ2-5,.,TGCAGCGTTGAAGGGGGGGGGCAGAAAGAGACCCAGTACTTC,CSVEGGGQKETQYF
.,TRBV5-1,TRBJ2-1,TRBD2,TGCGCCAGCAGCTTGGTAGCGGGAGTTGGCAATGAGCAGTTCTTC,CASSLVAGVGNEQFF
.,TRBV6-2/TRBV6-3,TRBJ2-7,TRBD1,TGTGCCAGCACCAACTCCGGACAGGGACGTATCTACGAGCAGTACTTC,CASTNSGQGRIYEQYF
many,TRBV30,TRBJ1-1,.,TGTGCCTGGAAGGCCCTCTTAGGGGATGACACTGAAGCTTTCTTT,CAWKALLGDDTEAFF
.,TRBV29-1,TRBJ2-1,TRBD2,TGCAGCGTTGTAACTAGCGGATACAATGAGCAGTTCTTC,CSVVTSGYNEQFF
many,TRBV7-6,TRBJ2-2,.,TGTGCCAGCAGCCCTCGAGGGGGGGCAAACGGGGAGCTGTTTTTT,CASSPRGGANGELFF
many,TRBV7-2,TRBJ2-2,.,TGTGCCAGCAGCTTAGTAGGGATGGAAGGCGGGGAGCTGTTTTTT,CASSLVGMEGGELFF
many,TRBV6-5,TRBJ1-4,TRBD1,TGTGCCAGCAGAGCTGGGACAGATAATGAAAAACTGTTTTTT,CASRAGTDNEKLFF
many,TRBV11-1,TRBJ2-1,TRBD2,TGTGCCAGCAGCTTCCGACTAGCGGGCCACTATTCCCTTTACAATGAGCAGTTCTTC,CASSFRLAGHYSLYNEQFF
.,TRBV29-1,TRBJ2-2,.,TGCAGCGTGTGGCGGAACCCCCTAGCGCCGCACCCCACCGGGGAGCTGTTTTTT,CSVWRNPLAPHPTGELFF
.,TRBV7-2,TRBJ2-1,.,TGTGCCAGCAGCTTAAGCGGCCAACGAACCGGATCTTACAATGAGCAGTTCTTC,CASSLSGQRTGSYNEQFF
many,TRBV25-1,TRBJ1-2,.,TGTGCCAGCTCCTTCGGGCAGACAGCTAACTATGGCTACACCTTC,CASSFGQTANYGYTF
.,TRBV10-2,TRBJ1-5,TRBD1,TGCGCCAGCAGAGAAACGGACAGGCCCCTCCAGCATTTT,CASRETDRPLQHF
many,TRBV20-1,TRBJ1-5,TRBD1,TGCAGTGCTAGAGCGAAGGGGGCTAGTCAGCCCCAGCATTTT,CSARAKGASQPQHF
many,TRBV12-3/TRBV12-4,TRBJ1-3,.,TGTGCCAGCAGCTTGGGGGAAAACACCATATATTTT,CASSLGENTIYF
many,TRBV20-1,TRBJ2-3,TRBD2,TGCAGTGCTAGTGGGGGGGTAGTCTTGGATACGCAGTATTTT,CSASGGVVLDTQYF
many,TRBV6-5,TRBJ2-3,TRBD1,TGTGCCAGCAGAAAAACAGGGGTAGATACGCAGTATTTT,CASRKTGVDTQYF
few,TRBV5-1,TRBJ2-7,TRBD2,TGCGCCAGCAGCTTCTGGGGTGGACTAGCGGGCAACTACGAGCAGTACTTC,CASSFWGGLAGNYEQYF
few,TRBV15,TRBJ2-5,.,TGTGCCACCAGCAGAAACCCGGGACGTCAAGAGACCCAGTACTTC,CATSRNPGRQETQYF
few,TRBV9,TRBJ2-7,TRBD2,TGTGCCAGCAGCGAGCGGGACCGATCCTCCTACGAGCAGTACTTC,CASSERDRSSYEQYF
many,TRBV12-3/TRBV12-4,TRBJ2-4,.,TGTGCCAGCGGGGCTGAGCTAGCCAAAAACATTCAGTACTTC,CASGAELAKNIQYF
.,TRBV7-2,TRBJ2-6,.,TGTGCCAGCAGCTTACAATGGGCTGGGGCCAACGTCCTGACTTTC,CASSLQWAGANVLTF